This T cell receptor beta chain was documented in a study of cytomegalovirus exposure and HLA in healthy donors. PCR primers comprised 60 Vbeta and 13 Jbeta primers. Data came from immunoSEQ multiplex PCR; TCRdb stores just in-frame clones and leaves some out. The repertoire consists of around 160,000 clones, with about 63% occurring once and the leading ten covering about 3%. CDR1 is MNHEY, CDR2 SVGAGI, per germline. This CDR3 is built from 14 residues. V lost 4 bases, J lost 1 base, and 8 bases lay in between. Material: PBMCs. J is TRBJ1-3 and V is TRBV6-5; D gene ambiguous. This TCR derives from a woman aged 40 to 50 in good health and CMV-seropositive. The DNA of the CDR3 is TGTGCCAGCAGTTCCCCGGGGTCTGGAAACACCATATATTTT. The encoded protein is CASSSPGSGNTIYF.